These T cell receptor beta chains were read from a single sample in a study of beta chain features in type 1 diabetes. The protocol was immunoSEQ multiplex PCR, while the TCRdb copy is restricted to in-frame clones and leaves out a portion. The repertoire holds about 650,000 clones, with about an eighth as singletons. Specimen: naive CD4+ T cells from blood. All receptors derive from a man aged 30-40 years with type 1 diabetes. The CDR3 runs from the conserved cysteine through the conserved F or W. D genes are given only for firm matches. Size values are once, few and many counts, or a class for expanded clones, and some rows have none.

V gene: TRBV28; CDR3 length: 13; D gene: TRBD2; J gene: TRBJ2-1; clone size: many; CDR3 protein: CASTRGREREQFF; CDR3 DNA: TGTGCCAGCACGCGGGGGAGGGAGCGGGAGCAGTTCTTC
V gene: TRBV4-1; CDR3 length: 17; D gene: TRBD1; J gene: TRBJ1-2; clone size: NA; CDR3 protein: CASSQAPPGQGVEGYTF; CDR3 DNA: TGCGCCAGCAGCCAAGCACCCCCGGGACAGGGAGTAGAAGGCTACACCTTC
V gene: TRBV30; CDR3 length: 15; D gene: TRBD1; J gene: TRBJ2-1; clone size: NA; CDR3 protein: CAWSSTGDYYNEQFF; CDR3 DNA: TGTGCCTGGAGTTCCACAGGGGATTACTACAATGAGCAGTTCTTC
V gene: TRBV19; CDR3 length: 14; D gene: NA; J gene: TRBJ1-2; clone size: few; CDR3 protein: CASSIGRTNYGYTF; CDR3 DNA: TGTGCCAGTAGTATAGGGAGGACCAACTATGGCTACACCTTC
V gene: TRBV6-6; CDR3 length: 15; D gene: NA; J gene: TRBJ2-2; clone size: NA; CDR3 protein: CASVSVTASAGELFF; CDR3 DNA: TGTGCCAGCGTTTCGGTGACGGCTTCCGCCGGGGAGCTGTTTTTT
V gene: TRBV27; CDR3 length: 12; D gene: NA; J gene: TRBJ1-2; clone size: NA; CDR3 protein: CASSSNGHGYTF; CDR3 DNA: TGTGCCAGCAGTTCGAACGGCCATGGCTACACCTTC
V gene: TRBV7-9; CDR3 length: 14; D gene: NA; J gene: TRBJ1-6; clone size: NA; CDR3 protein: CASSFLVTVAILHF; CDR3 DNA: TGTGCCAGCAGCTTCCTAGTTACCGTAGCAATCCTCCACTTT
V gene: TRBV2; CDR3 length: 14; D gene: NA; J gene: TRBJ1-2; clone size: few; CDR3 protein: CASSEQGRDYGYTF; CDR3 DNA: TGTGCCAGCAGTGAACAGGGACGGGACTATGGCTACACCTTC
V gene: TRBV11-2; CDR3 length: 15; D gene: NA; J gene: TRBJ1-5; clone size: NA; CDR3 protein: CASSAGGAIGSPQHF; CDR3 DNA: TGTGCCAGCAGCGCAGGAGGGGCCATCGGATCGCCCCAGCATTTT
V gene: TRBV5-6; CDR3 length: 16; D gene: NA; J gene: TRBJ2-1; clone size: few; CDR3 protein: CASSLYGGTPYNEQFF; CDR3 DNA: TGTGCCAGCAGCTTGTATGGCGGGACACCATACAATGAGCAGTTCTTC
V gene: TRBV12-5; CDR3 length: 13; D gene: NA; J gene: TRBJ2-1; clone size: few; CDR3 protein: CASGPAGNNEQFF; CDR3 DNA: TGTGCTAGTGGTCCGGCCGGGAACAATGAGCAGTTCTTC
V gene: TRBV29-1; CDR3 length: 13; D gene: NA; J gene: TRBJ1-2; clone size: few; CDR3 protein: CSVGGRVRYGYTF; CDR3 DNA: TGCAGCGTTGGGGGTAGGGTCCGGTATGGCTACACCTTC
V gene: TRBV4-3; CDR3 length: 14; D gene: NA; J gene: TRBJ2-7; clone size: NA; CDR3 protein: CASSLRKGTYEQYF; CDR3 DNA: TGCGCCAGCAGCCTGAGGAAAGGGACCTACGAGCAGTACTTC
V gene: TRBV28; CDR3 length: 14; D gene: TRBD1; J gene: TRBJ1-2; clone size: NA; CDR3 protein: CASTSGGTVYGYTF; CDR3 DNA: TGTGCCAGCACCTCCGGTGGGACAGTCTATGGCTACACCTTC
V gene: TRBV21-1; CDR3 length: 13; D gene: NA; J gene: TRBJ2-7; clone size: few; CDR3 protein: CASSQRFSYEQYF; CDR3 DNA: TGTGCCAGCAGCCAGCGATTCTCCTACGAGCAGTACTTC
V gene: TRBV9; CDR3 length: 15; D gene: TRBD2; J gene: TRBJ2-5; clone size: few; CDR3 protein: CASSARLAGEETQYF; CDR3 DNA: TGTGCCAGCAGCGCTCGACTAGCGGGGGAAGAGACCCAGTACTTC
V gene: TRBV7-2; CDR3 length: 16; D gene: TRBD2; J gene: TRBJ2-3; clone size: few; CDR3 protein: CASSGQTSGNTDTQYF; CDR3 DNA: TGTGCCAGCAGCGGCCAGACTAGCGGAAACACAGATACGCAGTATTTT
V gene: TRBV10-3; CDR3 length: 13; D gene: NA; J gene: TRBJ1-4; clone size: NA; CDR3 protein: CAIRAGSSEKLFF; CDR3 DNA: TGTGCCATCCGAGCAGGGAGCAGTGAAAAACTGTTTTTT
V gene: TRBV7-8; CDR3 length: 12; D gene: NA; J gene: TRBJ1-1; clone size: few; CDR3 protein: CASSLVNTEAFF; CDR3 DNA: TGTGCCAGCAGCTTAGTTAACACTGAAGCTTTCTTT
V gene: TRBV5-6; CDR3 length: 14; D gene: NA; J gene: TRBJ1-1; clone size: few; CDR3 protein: CASSRSRGDTEAFF; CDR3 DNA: TGTGCCAGCAGCCGATCAAGAGGGGACACTGAAGCTTTCTTT
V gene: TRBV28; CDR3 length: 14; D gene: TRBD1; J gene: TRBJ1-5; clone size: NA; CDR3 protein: CASSLGTGNQPQHF; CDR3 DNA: TGTGCCAGCAGCCTTGGGACAGGGAATCAGCCCCAGCATTTT
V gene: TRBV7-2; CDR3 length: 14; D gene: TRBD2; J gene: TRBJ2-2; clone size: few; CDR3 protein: CASRSPGGTGELFF; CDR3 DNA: TGTGCCAGCAGGTCCCCGGGGGGCACCGGGGAGCTGTTTTTT
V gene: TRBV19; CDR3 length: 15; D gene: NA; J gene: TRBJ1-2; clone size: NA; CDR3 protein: CASTPWGGARDGYTF; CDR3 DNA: TGTGCCAGTACCCCGTGGGGGGGAGCAAGGGATGGCTACACCTTC
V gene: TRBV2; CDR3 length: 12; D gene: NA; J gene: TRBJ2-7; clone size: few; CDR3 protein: CATSESSYEQYF; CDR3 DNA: TGTGCCACCTCTGAGAGCTCCTACGAGCAGTACTTC
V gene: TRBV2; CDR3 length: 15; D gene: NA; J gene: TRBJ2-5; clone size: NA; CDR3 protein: CASSYREAIQETQYF; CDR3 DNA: TGTGCCAGCAGTTACAGGGAGGCGATCCAAGAGACCCAGTACTTC
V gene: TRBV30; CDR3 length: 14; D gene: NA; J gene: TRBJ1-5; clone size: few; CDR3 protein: CAWSLTNSGQPQHF; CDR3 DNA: TGTGCCTGGAGCCTAACGAATTCTGGGCAGCCCCAGCATTTT
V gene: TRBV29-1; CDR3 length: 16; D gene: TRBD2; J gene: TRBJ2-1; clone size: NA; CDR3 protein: CSVWTSGGSSYNEQFF; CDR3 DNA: TGCAGCGTCTGGACTAGCGGGGGAAGCTCCTACAATGAGCAGTTCTTC
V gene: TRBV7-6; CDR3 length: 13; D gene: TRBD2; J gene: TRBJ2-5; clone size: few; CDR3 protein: CASSSGGQETQYF; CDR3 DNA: TGTGCCAGCTCTAGCGGGGGCCAAGAGACCCAGTACTTC
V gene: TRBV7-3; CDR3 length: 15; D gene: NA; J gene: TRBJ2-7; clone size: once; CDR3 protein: CASSLYVGGPYEQYF; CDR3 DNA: TGTGCCAGCAGCCTCTACGTGGGGGGACCCTACGAGCAGTACTTC
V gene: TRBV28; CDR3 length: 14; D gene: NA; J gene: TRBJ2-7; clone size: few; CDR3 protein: CASSPGQGSYEQYF; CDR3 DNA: TGTGCCAGCAGTCCGGGCCAGGGCTCCTACGAGCAGTACTTC
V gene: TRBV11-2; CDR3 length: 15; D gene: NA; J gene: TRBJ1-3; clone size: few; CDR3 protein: CASSGLKGLGNTIYF; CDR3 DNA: TGTGCCAGCAGCGGCTTAAAGGGCTTGGGAAACACCATATATTTT
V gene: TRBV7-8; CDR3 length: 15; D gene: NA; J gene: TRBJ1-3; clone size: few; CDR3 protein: CASSLTGGTGNTIYF; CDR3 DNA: TGTGCCAGCAGCTTGACTGGGGGGACTGGAAACACCATATATTTT
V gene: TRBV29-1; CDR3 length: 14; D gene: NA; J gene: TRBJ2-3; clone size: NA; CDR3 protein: CSVGISGPTDTQYF; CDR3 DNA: TGCAGCGTTGGCATTAGCGGACCCACAGATACGCAGTATTTT
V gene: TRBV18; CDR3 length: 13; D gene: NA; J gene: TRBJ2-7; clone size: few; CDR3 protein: CASSPPDTYEQYF; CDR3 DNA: TGTGCCAGCTCACCACCGGACACGTACGAGCAGTACTTC
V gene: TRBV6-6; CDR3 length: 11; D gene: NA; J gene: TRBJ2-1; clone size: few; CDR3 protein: CASSLMNEQFF; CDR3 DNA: TGTGCCAGCAGTCTCATGAATGAGCAGTTCTTC
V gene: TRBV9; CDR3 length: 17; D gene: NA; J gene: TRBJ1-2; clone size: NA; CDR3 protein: CASSLGAGGESSRGYTF; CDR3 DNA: TGTGCCAGCAGCCTAGGGGCTGGGGGCGAATCCTCTAGAGGCTACACCTTC
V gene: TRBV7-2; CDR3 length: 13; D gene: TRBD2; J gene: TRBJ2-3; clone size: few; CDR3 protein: CASQIAGGDTQYF; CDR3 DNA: TGTGCCAGTCAAATAGCGGGAGGGGATACGCAGTATTTT
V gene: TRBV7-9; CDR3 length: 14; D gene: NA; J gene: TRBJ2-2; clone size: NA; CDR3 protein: CAGEWSGNTGELFF; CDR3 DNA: TGTGCCGGAGAATGGTCCGGGAACACCGGGGAGCTGTTTTTT
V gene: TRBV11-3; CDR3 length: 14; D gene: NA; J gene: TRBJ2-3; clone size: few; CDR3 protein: CASGTPGNADTQYF; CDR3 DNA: TGTGCCAGTGGGACTCCAGGGAACGCGGATACGCAGTATTTT
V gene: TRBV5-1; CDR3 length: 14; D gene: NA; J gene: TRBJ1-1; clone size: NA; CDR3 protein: CASSPGQAATEAFF; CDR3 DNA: TGCGCCAGCAGCCCCGGGCAGGCCGCCACTGAAGCTTTCTTT
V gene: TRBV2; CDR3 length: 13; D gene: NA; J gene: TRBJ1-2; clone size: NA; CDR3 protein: CASSAAADYGYTF; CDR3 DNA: TGTGCCAGCAGTGCGGCGGCAGACTATGGCTACACCTTC
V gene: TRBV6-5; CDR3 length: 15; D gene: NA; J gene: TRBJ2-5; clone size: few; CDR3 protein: CASSHGRSREETQYF; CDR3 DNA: TGTGCCAGCAGTCACGGACGGTCTAGGGAAGAGACCCAGTACTTC
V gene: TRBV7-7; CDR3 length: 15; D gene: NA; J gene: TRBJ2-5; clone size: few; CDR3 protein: CASSSGPQGMETQYF; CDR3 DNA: TGTGCTAGCAGCTCGGGACCCCAGGGGATGGAGACCCAGTACTTC
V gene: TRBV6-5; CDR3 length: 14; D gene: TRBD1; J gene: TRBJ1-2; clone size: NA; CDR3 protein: CASSHRDRGDGYTF; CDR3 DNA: TGTGCCAGCAGTCACCGGGACAGGGGCGATGGCTACACCTTC
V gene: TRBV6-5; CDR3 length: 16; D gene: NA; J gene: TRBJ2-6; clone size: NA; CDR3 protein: CASSYLVDSGANVLTF; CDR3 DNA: TGTGCCAGCAGTTACCTGGTGGACTCTGGGGCCAACGTCCTGACTTTC